The present T cell receptor beta chain was sequenced within a study of shared clonotypes between healthy human individuals. Whole-study results and caveats: Clonotypes shared by all four donors outscored non-shared clonotypes in generation probability.

Healthy and HIV-negative, the adult donors had no recent acute infections or vaccinations. The repertoire was sequenced with immunoSEQ multiplex PCR; TCRdb's copy has only in-frame clones and lacks some. Seen here are hundreds of thousands of clones, roughly 73% observed once, and the top ten hold around 1.8%. To note about this clone: Antigen unknown.

The CDR3 extends over 15 amino acids. Trimming removed 2 bases from V and 4 bases from J; junction bases left unmatched: 5. Germline loops: CDR1 SGHNT, CDR2 YYREEE (reference sequence). Input material: memory CD4+ T cells sorted from blood. Sample subset: CD45RA-negative fraction. The rearrangement links TRBV5-4 to TRBJ2-5, with TRBD2 matching 10 bases. The sequence was obtained from a woman aged 25 to 39 in good health. CDR3 region: CASSFVAGGGETQYF. For the CDR3, the DNA is TGTGCCAGCAGCTTCGTAGCGGGGGGTGGAGAGACCCAGTACTTC.